The rows below give T cell receptor beta chains drawn from one sample of a study of shared clonotypes between healthy human individuals. The repertoire was sequenced with immunoSEQ multiplex PCR; TCRdb's copy has only in-frame clones and lacks some. The table lists some 2.4 million clones, approximately 93% of them singletons. The specimen was naive CD4+ T cells from PBMCs. The receptors come from a young man in good health. Some clones in this sample may be carry-over from other donors' samples. CDR3s leave out the opening cysteine and the closing phenylalanine or tryptophan. Fields, in order: V gene, CDR3 protein.

V: TRBV27
CDR3: ASSPSPYRLGELF

V: TRBV5-1
CDR3: ASSLRGAGIEQF

V: TRBV28
CDR3: ASSLRDGYT

V: TRBV18
CDR3: ASSPSGEQGYEQY

V: TRBV27
CDR3: ASRQLDRENTEAF

V: TRBV5-1
CDR3: ASSLSSPDTQY

V: TRBV5-1
CDR3: ASSLQYTQETQY

V: TRBV9
CDR3: ASSVGLAGGVDEQY

V: TRBV14
CDR3: ASSPRLAGEETQY

V: TRBV4-2
CDR3: ASSQSPGQISTDTQY

V: TRBV6-5
CDR3: ASRPFDTGELF

V: TRBV5-1
CDR3: ASSRNDEQY

V: TRBV7-2
CDR3: ASSPAGTVGTGELF

V: TRBV7-9
CDR3: ASSSNTGELF

V: TRBV7-2
CDR3: ASTVGAGSLSDTQY

V: TRBV6-1
CDR3: ASRESNQPQH

V: TRBV10-3
CDR3: AISEGEETQY

V: TRBV28
CDR3: ASSLPGWGKNIQY

V: TRBV11-3
CDR3: ASAMGDGAEAF

V: TRBV29-1
CDR3: SVLTSEETQY

V: TRBV5-6
CDR3: ASSTYGQMNSPLH